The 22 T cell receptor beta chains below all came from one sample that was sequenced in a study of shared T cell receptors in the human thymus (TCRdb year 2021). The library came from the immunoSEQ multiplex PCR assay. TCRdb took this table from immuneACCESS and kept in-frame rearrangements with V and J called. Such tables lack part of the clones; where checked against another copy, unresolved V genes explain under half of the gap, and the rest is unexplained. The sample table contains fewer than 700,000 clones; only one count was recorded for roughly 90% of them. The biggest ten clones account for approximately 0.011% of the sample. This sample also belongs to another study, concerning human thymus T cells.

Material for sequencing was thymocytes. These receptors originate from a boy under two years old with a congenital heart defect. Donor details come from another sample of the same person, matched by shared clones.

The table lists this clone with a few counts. DNA for the CDR3: TGTGCCTGGAGTGCCGGAAGCGCCGCCGGGGAGCTGTTTTTT. As protein: CAWSAGSAAGELFF. The gene calls are TRBV30 and TRBJ2-2; D gene uncertain. Trimming took 1 base from V and 6 from J, leaving 12 bases between them. This CDR3 is 14 amino acids long. Germline CDR1 and CDR2: GTSNPN and SVGIG (reference sequence).

The CDR3 DNA is TGTGCCAGCAGCTTAGCGGGGACTAGCGGGAGGGCCCAAGAGACCCAGTACTTC. This encodes CASSLAGTSGRAQETQYF. The chain carries TRBV7-2 and TRBJ2-5; 16 nucleotides line up with TRBD2. The CDR3 is 18 residues long. The J segment lost 1 base and the V segment lost 0 bases, leaving 2 bases of the junction unmatched. CDR1 is SGHTA, CDR2 FQGNSA, per germline.

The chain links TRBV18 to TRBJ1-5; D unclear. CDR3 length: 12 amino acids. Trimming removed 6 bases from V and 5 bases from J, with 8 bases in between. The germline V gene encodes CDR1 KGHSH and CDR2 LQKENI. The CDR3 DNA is TGTGCCAGCTCCGGAACAGATCAGCCCCAGCATTTT. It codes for CASSGTDQPQHF.

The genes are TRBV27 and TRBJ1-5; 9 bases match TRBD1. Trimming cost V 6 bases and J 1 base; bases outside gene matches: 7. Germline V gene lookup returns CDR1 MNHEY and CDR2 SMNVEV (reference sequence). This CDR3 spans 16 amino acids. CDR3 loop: CASRPQGARSNQPQHF. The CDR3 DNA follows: TGTGCCAGCAGACCACAGGGGGCCCGGAGCAATCAGCCCCAGCATTTT.

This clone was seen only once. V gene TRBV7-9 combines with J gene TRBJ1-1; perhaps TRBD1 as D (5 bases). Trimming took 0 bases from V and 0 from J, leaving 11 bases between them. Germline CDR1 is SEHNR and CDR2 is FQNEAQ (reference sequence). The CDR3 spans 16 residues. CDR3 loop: CASSLAQGGMNTEAFF. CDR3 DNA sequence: TGTGCCAGCAGCTTAGCCCAGGGAGGGATGAACACTGAAGCTTTCTTT.

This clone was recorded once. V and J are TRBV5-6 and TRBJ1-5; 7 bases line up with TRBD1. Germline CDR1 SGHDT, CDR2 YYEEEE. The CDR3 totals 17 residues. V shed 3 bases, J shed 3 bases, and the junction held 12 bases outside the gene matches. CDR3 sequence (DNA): TGTGCCAGCAGCTCTAGACAGGGAAAGGGGAACAATCAGCCCCAGCATTTT. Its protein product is CASSSRQGKGNNQPQHF.

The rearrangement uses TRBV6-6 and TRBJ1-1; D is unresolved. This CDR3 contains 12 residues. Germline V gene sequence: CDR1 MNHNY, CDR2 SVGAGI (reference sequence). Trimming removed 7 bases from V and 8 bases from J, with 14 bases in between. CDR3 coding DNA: TGTGCCAGCACCTCGGTCCTAATGGAAGCTTTCTTT. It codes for CASTSVLMEAFF.

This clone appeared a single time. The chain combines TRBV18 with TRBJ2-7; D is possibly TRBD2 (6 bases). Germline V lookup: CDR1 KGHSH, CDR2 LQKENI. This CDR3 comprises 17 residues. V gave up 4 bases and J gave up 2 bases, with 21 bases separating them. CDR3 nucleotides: TGTGCCAGCTCACGCGGGAATAAAGCAAAATCCCCCTACGAGCAGTACTTC. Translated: CASSRGNKAKSPYEQYF.

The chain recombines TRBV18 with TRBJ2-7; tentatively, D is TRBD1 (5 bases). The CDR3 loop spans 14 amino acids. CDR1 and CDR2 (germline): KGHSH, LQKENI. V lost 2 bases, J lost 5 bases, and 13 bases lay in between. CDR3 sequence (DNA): TGTGCCAGCTCACCAGGGCAGGGCCCCCACGAGCAGTACTTC. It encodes CASSPGQGPHEQYF.

The CDR3 loop reads CASRGGSQVPNEQFF. The CDR3 DNA reads as TGTGCCAGCAGGGGTGGCTCCCAGGTCCCCAATGAGCAGTTCTTC. The V gene is TRBV2, the J gene TRBJ2-1, with unresolved D. The CDR3 consists of 15 residues. The germline gives CDR1 SNHLY, CDR2 FYNNEI. V lost 6 bases, J lost 6 bases, and 18 bases lay in between.

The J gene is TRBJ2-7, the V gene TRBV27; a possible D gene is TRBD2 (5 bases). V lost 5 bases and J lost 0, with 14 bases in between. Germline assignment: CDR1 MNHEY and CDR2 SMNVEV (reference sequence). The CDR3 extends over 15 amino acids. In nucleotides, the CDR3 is TGTGCCAGCAGTCCCAGAGGGCCCCTCTCCTACGAGCAGTACTTC. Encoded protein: CASSPRGPLSYEQYF.

This chain's CDR3 is CASGLRTDGTDTQYF. Written as DNA, the CDR3 is TGTGCTAGTGGCCTGCGGACAGATGGAACAGATACGCAGTATTTT. The chain has TRBV12-5 and TRBJ2-3; possibly TRBD1 for D (6 bases). The CDR3 spans 15 residues. V lost 6 bases and J lost 3, with 16 bases in between. CDR1 LGHNT and CDR2 FRNRAP come from the germline V gene. Looking up the rest from reference TRBV12-5 and TRBJ2-3 gives the full variable domain: DARVTQTPRHKVTEMGQEVTMRCQPILGHNTVFWYRQTMMQGLELLAYFRNRAPLDDSGMPKDRFSAEMPDATLATLKIQPSEPRDSAVYFCASGLRTDGTDTQYFGPGTRLTVL.

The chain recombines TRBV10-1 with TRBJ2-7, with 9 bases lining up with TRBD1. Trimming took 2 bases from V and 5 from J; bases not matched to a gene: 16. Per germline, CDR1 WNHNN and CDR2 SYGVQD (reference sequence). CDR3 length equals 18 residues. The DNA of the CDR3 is TGCGCCAGCAGTGAGCCGGAGGGGACAGGGCGGCTGTCGAACGAGCAGTACTTC. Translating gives CASSEPEGTGRLSNEQYF.

The chain's CDR3 is CASSDKIRGNTEAFF. CDR3 DNA sequence: TGTGCCAGCAGTGATAAAATAAGGGGGAACACTGAAGCTTTCTTT. The chain combines TRBV2 with TRBJ1-1; TRBD1 is a possible D gene (5 bases). The CDR3 has 15 amino acids. Germline CDR1 is SNHLY and CDR2 is FYNNEI. The V end lost 3 bases, the J end lost 1 base, and 12 bases lay between the germline ends. The full variable domain, its missing parts supplied by reference TRBV2 and TRBJ1-1, is EPEVTQTPSHQVTQMGQEVILRCVPISNHLYFYWYRQILGQKVEFLVSFYNNEISEKSEIFDDQFSVERPDGSNFTLKIRSTKLEDSAMYFCASSDKIRGNTEAFFGQGTRLTVV.

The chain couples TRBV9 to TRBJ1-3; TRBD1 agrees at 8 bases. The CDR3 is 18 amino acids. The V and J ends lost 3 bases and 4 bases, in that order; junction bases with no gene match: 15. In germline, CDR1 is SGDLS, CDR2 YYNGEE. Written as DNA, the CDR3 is TGTGCCAGCAGCGCACGAACCGGGACAGGAATGAGAGGAAACACCATATATTTT. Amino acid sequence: CASSARTGTGMRGNTIYF.

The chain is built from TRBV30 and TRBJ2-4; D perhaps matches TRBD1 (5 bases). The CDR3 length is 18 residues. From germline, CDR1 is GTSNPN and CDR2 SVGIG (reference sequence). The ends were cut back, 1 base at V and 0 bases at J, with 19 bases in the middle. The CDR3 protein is CAWSDPLTALLAKNIQYF. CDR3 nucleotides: TGTGCCTGGAGTGACCCCCTGACAGCCCTGTTAGCCAAAAACATTCAGTACTTC.

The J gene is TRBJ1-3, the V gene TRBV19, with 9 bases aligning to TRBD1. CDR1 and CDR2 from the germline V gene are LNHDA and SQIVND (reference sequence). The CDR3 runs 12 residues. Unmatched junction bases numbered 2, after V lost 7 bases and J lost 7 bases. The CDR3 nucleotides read TGTGCCAGTAAACAGGGGGCCAACACCATATATTTT. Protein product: CASKQGANTIYF.

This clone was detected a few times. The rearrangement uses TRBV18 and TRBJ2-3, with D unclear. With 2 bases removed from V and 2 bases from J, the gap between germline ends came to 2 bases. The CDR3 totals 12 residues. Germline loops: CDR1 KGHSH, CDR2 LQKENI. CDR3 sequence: CASSPYTDTQYF. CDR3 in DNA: TGTGCCAGCTCACCATACACAGATACGCAGTATTTT. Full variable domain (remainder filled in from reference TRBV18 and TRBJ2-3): NAGVMQNPRHLVRRRGQEARLRCSPMKGHSHVYWYRQLPEEGLKFMVYLQKENIIDESGMPKERFSAEFPKEGPSILRIQQVVRGDSAAYFCASSPYTDTQYFGPGTRLTVL.

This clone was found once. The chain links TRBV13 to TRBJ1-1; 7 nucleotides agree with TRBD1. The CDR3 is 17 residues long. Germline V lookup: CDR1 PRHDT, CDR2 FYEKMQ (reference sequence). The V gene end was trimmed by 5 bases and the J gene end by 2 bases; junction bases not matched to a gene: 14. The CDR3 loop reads CASSNRQGGFGNTEAFF. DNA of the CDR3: TGTGCCAGCAGCAACCGACAGGGAGGTTTCGGAAACACTGAAGCTTTCTTT.

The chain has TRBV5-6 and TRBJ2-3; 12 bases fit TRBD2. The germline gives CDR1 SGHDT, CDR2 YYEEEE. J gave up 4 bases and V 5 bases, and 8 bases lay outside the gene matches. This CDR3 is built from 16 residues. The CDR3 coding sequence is TGTGCCAGCAGACGGACCGGGACTAGCGGGCCAGATACGCAGTATTTT. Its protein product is CASRRTGTSGPDTQYF.

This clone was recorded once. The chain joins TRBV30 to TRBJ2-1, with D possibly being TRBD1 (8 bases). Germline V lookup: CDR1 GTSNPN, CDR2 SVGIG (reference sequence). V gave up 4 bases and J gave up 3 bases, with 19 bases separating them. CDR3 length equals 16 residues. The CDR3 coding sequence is TGTGCCTGGACCTCCAGCGGGACAGGTAACTACAATGAGCAGTTCTTC. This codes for CAWTSSGTGNYNEQFF. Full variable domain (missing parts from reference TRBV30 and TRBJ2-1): SQTIHQWPATLVQPVGSPLSLECTVEGTSNPNLYWYRQAAGRGLQLLFYSVGIGQISSEVPQNLSASRPQDRQFILSSKKLLLSDSGFYLCAWTSSGTGNYNEQFFGPGTRLTVL.

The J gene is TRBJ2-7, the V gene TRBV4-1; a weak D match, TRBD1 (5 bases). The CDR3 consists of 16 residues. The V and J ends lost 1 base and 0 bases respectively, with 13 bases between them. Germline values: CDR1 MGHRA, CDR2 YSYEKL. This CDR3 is CASSQAPSRVSYEQYF. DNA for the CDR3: TGCGCCAGCAGCCAAGCCCCGAGCAGGGTCTCCTACGAGCAGTACTTC.